The rows below give T cell receptor beta chains drawn from one sample of a study of blood T cell repertoires in COVID-19. The data were produced by immunoSEQ multiplex PCR, yet TCRdb's version contains in-frame clones alone and is incomplete. The sample lists approximately 270,000 clones; 80% to 90% were seen once. The sequenced sample consisted of PBMCs or T cells enriched from blood (not recorded which). The origin of the receptors is a woman in her thirties who had recovered from COVID-19. Each CDR3 is given with its conserved first and last residue. Each record gives: J gene, V gene, clone size, D gene, CDR3 DNA, CDR3 protein. D genes are given only for firm matches. Size values are once, few and many counts, or a class for expanded clones, and some rows have none.

TRBJ1-1 | TRBV7-9 | NA | TRBD1 | TGTGCCAGCAGCTTAGCGGGACAGCCCGAAGCTTTCTTT | CASSLAGQPEAFF
TRBJ2-1 | TRBV5-5 | NA | TRBD2 | TGTGCCAGCAGCACGACGACCGGGACTAGGAACAATGAGCAGTTCTTC | CASSTTTGTRNNEQFF
TRBJ2-1 | TRBV4-1 | NA | TRBD2 | TGCGCCAGCAGCCAAAGACTAGCGGGGGGCAATGAGCAGTTCTTC | CASSQRLAGGNEQFF
TRBJ1-5 | TRBV14 | few | NA | TGTGCCAGCAGTCCCGACTTTCATCAGCCCCAGCATTTT | CASSPDFHQPQHF
TRBJ1-1 | TRBV9 | few | TRBD1 | TGTGCCAGCAGCGGGACAGGGAGGTTGAACACTGAAGCTTTCTTT | CASSGTGRLNTEAFF
TRBJ1-6 | TRBV10-3 | NA | NA | TGTGCCATCAGTAGAACAGGGATGACTTCACCCCTCCACTTT | CAISRTGMTSPLHF
TRBJ1-1 | TRBV28 | NA | NA | TGTGCCAGCCAAGTAGGGACAACAATGAACACTGAAGCTTTCTTT | CASQVGTTMNTEAFF
TRBJ2-3 | TRBV18 | NA | NA | TGTGCCAGCTCACCAGATTGGGTCAGGTCTATCACAGATACGCAGTATTTT | CASSPDWVRSITDTQYF
TRBJ2-7 | TRBV6-2/TRBV6-3 | once | NA | TGTGCCAGCAGTTCCATGAGGGAGGCCGAGCAGTACTTC | CASSSMREAEQYF
TRBJ1-1 | TRBV27 | NA | TRBD1 | TGTGCCAGCAGTAAGACCGACAGGGCGGCTGAAGCTTTCTTT | CASSKTDRAAEAFF
TRBJ1-6 | TRBV4-2 | once | NA | TGTGCCAGCAGCCAACAGATCTGGGGCCGGGATAATTCACCCCTCCACTTT | CASSQQIWGRDNSPLHF
TRBJ2-5 | TRBV5-1 | once | NA | TGCGCCAGCAGCTTGGACAGCGGCCAGACCCAGTACTTC | CASSLDSGQTQYF
TRBJ2-3 | TRBV5-1 | NA | NA | TGCGCCAGCAGCTTGACCGGGGGTAAGCGGGTCACAGATACGCAGTATTTT | CASSLTGGKRVTDTQYF
TRBJ2-2 | TRBV5-4 | NA | TRBD2 | TGTGCCAGCACGATCCGACTAGCGGAGATGAAAGGGGAGCTGTTTTTT | CASTIRLAEMKGELFF
TRBJ1-5 | TRBV13 | once | NA | TGTGCCAGCAGCCTTACAGCCGGACTGACTAGCAATCAGCCCCAGCATTTT | CASSLTAGLTSNQPQHF
TRBJ1-6 | TRBV10-3 | once | TRBD1 | TGTGCCATCAGTCAGGGGGATCCCTCACCCCTCCACTTT | CAISQGDPSPLHF
TRBJ2-1 | TRBV6-1 | NA | TRBD2 | TGTGCCAGCAGTGAAGCGATAGCGGGGCGGAAAGGGGATGAGCAGTTCTTC | CASSEAIAGRKGDEQFF
TRBJ1-1 | TRBV5-5 | NA | TRBD1 | TGTGCCAGCAGCTCCCGACAGGGCGACACTGAAGCTTTCTTT | CASSSRQGDTEAFF
TRBJ1-4 | TRBV5-1 | few | NA | TGCGCCAGCAGTTCCAGAGACTTCGGGGAAAAACTGTTTTTT | CASSSRDFGEKLFF
TRBJ1-4 | TRBV15 | NA | NA | TGTGCCACCAGTACTCAGGGCGGTAATGAAAAACTGTTTTTT | CATSTQGGNEKLFF
TRBJ1-1 | TRBV28 | NA | TRBD1 | TGTGCCAGCAGTTCCAGGAGGGACAGGAACACTGAAGCTTTCTTT | CASSSRRDRNTEAFF
TRBJ2-7 | TRBV14 | NA | NA | TGTGCCAGCAGCCAATCCACAACCTACGAGCAGTACTTC | CASSQSTTYEQYF
TRBJ2-2 | TRBV7-7 | NA | TRBD1 | TGTGCCAGCAGCTTCCGAGACAGGGGTCTCGCCGGGGAGCTGTTTTTT | CASSFRDRGLAGELFF
TRBJ1-2 | TRBV5-1 | NA | NA | TGCGCCAACAACAGCCAGGAAATCTATGGCTACACCTTC | CANNSQEIYGYTF
TRBJ1-1 | TRBV29-1 | NA | NA | TGCAGCGTTGATCGACATAATGAAGCTTTCTTT | CSVDRHNEAFF
TRBJ1-5 | TRBV28 | NA | TRBD1 | TGTGCCAGCAGTATCCCGACAGGGTTCGGCAATCAGCCCCAGCATTTT | CASSIPTGFGNQPQHF
TRBJ1-6 | TRBV5-6 | NA | NA | TGTGCCAGCAGCTTGACAGTTAATTCACCCCTCCACTTT | CASSLTVNSPLHF
TRBJ1-6 | TRBV28 | NA | NA | TGTGCCAGCAACAGCAATGTGACACCCCTCCACTTT | CASNSNVTPLHF